A single sample gave rise to the 13 T cell receptor beta chains below, sequenced in a study of T cell changes during pregnancy in multiple sclerosis. TCRdb's table, derived via immunoSEQ multiplex PCR, lists solely in-frame clones and lacks some. The sample records about 81,000 clones, 94% being singletons. The sequencing used peripheral blood, collected in the third trimester of pregnancy. These receptors were collected from a female donor with multiple sclerosis, enrolled in a pregnancy study.

V gene TRBV6-5 combines with J gene TRBJ1-5, with TRBD1 identical over 8 bases. The CDR3 is made up of 15 amino acids. Germline CDR1 MNHEY, CDR2 SVGAGI. Unmatched junction bases numbered 3, after V lost 5 bases and J lost 0 bases. CDR3 sequence: CASSLTGDSNQPQHF. Written as DNA, the CDR3 is TGTGCCAGCAGTCTGACAGGGGATAGCAATCAGCCCCAGCATTTT.

The chain carries TRBV6-5 and TRBJ1-1; D remains unclear. Looked up from germline, CDR1 is MNHEY and CDR2 is SVGAGI. This CDR3 has 16 amino acids. V was clipped by 2 bases and J by 4 bases, with 17 bases between them. The CDR3 region is CASSYTSATVTTEAFF. The CDR3 coding sequence is TGTGCCAGCAGTTACACATCCGCGACTGTCACCACTGAAGCTTTCTTT.

The J gene is TRBJ2-5, the V gene TRBV11-2; 9 bases line up with TRBD2. Germline V gene sequence: CDR1 SGHAT, CDR2 FQNNGV. Germline trimming cut 1 base from V and 4 bases from J; bases unmatched to any gene: 1. The CDR3 extends over 14 amino acids. The DNA of the CDR3 is TGTGCCAGCAGCTTAGGACTAGCGGTAGAGACCCAGTACTTC. It translates to CASSLGLAVETQYF.

The gene calls are TRBV10-3 and TRBJ2-5; D is unclear. Trimming left V 6 bases short and J 4 bases short, with 12 bases between. Germline CDR1 is ENHRY and CDR2 is SYGVKD. This CDR3 is built from 13 residues. The CDR3 DNA reads as TGTGCCATCAGAGAGGCCGGCGGAGAGACCCAGTACTTC. Protein: CAIREAGGETQYF.

The chain couples TRBV11-2 to TRBJ2-5; D is possibly TRBD1 (6 bases). Germline CDR1 SGHAT, CDR2 FQNNGV. V was shortened by 1 base and J by 2 bases, with 14 bases between the two germline ends. This CDR3 is built from 16 residues. CDR3 sequence: CASSLVGGSAQETQYF. The CDR3 DNA reads TGTGCCAGCAGCTTAGTTGGGGGCTCCGCTCAAGAGACCCAGTACTTC.

The chain joins TRBV14 to TRBJ1-1, with 7 bases that match TRBD1. Germline CDR1 is SGHDN and CDR2 is FVKESK. The CDR3 contains 14 residues. V trimming: 0 bases; J trimming: 7 bases; junction bases outside the gene matches: 5. The CDR3 region is CASSQDTGEVEAFF. The CDR3 nucleotides are TGTGCCAGCAGCCAAGACACAGGGGAGGTTGAAGCTTTCTTT.

This clone has a single count. The J gene is TRBJ2-1, the V gene TRBV21-1; TRBD2 was called by the table and not checked on the DNA. TRBV21-1 is a listed pseudogene. The CDR3 has 16 residues. CDR3 region: CASSKGKRGQFSEQFF. The DNA for the CDR3 is TGTGCCAGCAGCAAGGGAAAGCGGGGGCAATTTAGTGAGCAGTTCTTC.

With regard to this clone: The same CDR3 can be traced to other DNA sequences in this sample. The chain links TRBV5-1 to TRBJ2-7; TRBD1 matches at 9 bases. Germline V gives CDR1 SGHRS, CDR2 YFSETQ. V was clipped by 3 bases and J by 3 bases; unmatched bases: 4. This CDR3 region has 14 residues. CDR3 in DNA: TGCGCCAGCAGCTGGACAGGGGATGGCTACGAGCAGTACTTC. Translation: CASSWTGDGYEQYF. The full variable domain, with the rest looked up from reference TRBV5-1 and TRBJ2-7, is KAGVTQTPRYLIKTRGQQVTLSCSPISGHRSVSWYQQTPGQGLQFLFEYFSETQRNKGNFPGRFSGRQFSNSRSEMNVSTLELGDSALYLCASSWTGDGYEQYFGPGTRLTVT.

This chain connects TRBV5-1 to TRBJ1-1, with no clear D. The CDR3 is made up of 16 amino acids. CDR1 and CDR2 from the germline V gene are SGHRS and YFSETQ. V was pared by 4 bases and J by 0 bases, with 16 bases between. CDR3 region: CASSPNPGDMNTEAFF. The CDR3 DNA follows: TGCGCCAGCAGCCCTAACCCCGGGGATATGAACACTGAAGCTTTCTTT.

The gene calls are TRBV27 and TRBJ2-1, with 9 bases that match TRBD2. V lost 7 bases to trimming and J lost 5 bases; unmatched junction nucleotides: 9. Germline CDR1 and CDR2: MNHEY and SMNVEV (reference sequence). There are 15 residues in the CDR3. The DNA for the CDR3 is TGTGCCAGCACAGCGGGCGGGGGGGCTGACAATGAGCAGTTCTTC. It yields the protein CASTAGGGADNEQFF.

The chain carries TRBV7-9 and TRBJ2-5, with 7 positions matching TRBD1. CDR3 size: 15 residues. In germline, CDR1 is SEHNR, CDR2 FQNEAQ (reference sequence). V shed 4 bases and J 2 bases; nucleotides not matched to a gene: 7. CDR3 in DNA: TGTGCCAGCAGCTGGGGTACAGGGGAGCAAGAGACCCAGTACTTC. It codes for CASSWGTGEQETQYF.

The genes are TRBV29-1 and TRBJ2-1, with D possibly matching TRBD1 (6 bases). V lost 5 bases and J 13 bases, leaving 18 bases between the germline ends. This CDR3 contains 12 residues. The V gene's germline CDR1 is SQVTM and CDR2 ANQGSEA. DNA of the CDR3: TGCAGCGTTTACAGGGCTATCTCTTATCAGTTCTTC. Amino acids: CSVYRAISYQFF.

This clone was seen more than once but under ten times. This chain joins TRBV7-2 and TRBJ1-6; the D is unclear. The V gene's germline CDR1 is SGHTA and CDR2 FQGNSA. The V and J ends lost 6 bases and 9 bases respectively, with 18 bases between them. This CDR3 is built from 15 residues. CDR3 sequence reads: CASSPGDPPISPLHF. The CDR3 DNA reads as TGTGCCAGCAGTCCAGGTGACCCTCCTATTTCACCCCTCCACTTT.